Ten or more counts support the clone carrying this T cell receptor (beta chain). Its matching antigen is unknown. Germline loops: CDR1 SGHRS, CDR2 YFSETQ. V was cut by 7 bases and J by 1 base, with 20 bases left in between. The CDR3 spans 16 residues. The sample is drawn from a study of CD8 T cells in ankylosing spondylitis. Library preparation for TCR beta used quantitative 5'-RACE with molecular barcodes. TCRdb passed the 5' RACE reads through MiXCR, listing each CDR3 protein once. Of 150,000 to 200,000 distinct CDR3 sequences in the sample, 15% to 20% were seen once. Study findings and constraints: Reportedly, disease-linked clones are significantly enriched in ankylosing spondylitis patients' matched synovial fluid. Blood of patients with ankylosing spondylitis appeared to be characterized by a TCR beta motif of about 8 highly homologous variants.

The rearrangement uses TRBV5-1 and TRBJ1-1, with D perhaps matching TRBD1 (6 bases). This TCR came from a male donor between 10 and 30 years old with ankylosing spondylitis or in good health (not recorded which). Sequenced input: blood, either unsorted or a sorted T cell fraction (not recorded which). The CDR3 DNA reads TGCGCCAGCCGATGGACGGGGGGCGCGGGGAACACTGAAGCTTTCTTT. Translated: CASRWTGGAGNTEAFF.